This T cell receptor beta chain was obtained from a study of blood T cell repertoires in COVID-19. A word on this clone: The germline gene is not matched at one end of the junction; a read error may be the cause. This sample also contains other DNA sequences that code for the same CDR3.

The CDR3 totals 13 residues. Generated by immunoSEQ multiplex PCR, the TCRdb table keeps only in-frame clones and is missing some. This table has under 200,000 clones, about 91% appearing once. The chain employs TRBV12-3 or TRBV12-4 and TRBJ1-6; maybe TRBD1 (5 bases). Material for sequencing was PBMCs or T cells enriched from blood (not recorded which). The source is a woman under 30 who had recovered from COVID-19. CDR3 DNA sequence: TGTGCCAGCAGTCCCGAGCGGGACTCACCCCTTCACTTT. It specifies CASSPERDSPLHF.